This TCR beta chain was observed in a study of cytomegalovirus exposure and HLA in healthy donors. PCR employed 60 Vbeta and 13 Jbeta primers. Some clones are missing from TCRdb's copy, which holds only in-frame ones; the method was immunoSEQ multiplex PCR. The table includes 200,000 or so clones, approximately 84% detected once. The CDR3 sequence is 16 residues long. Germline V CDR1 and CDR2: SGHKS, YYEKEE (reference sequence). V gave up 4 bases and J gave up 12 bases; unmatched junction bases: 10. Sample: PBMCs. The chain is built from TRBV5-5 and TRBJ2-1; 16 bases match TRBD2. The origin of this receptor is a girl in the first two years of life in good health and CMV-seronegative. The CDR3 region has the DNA TGTGCCAGCAGCCGCCCGGGACTAGCGGGAGGGAGGGTGCAGTTCTTC. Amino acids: CASSRPGLAGGRVQFF.